These 17 T cell receptor beta chains were sequenced from one sample in a study of OX40 agonist ivuxolimab in advanced cancers. The data were produced by immunoSEQ multiplex PCR, yet TCRdb's version contains in-frame clones alone and is incomplete. The data contain tens of thousands of clones, over 75% of them singletons. The sequenced sample was CD4+ or CD8+ T cells sorted from blood, obtained in a trial of the OX40 agonist ivuxolimab. Receptors were obtained from an adult with an advanced solid tumor such as melanoma, head and neck, liver or kidney cancer.

This chain uses TRBV29-1 with TRBJ1-5; TRBD1 might be the D (6 bases). Germline V gene lookup returns CDR1 SQVTM and CDR2 ANQGSEA. The germline V and J ends were trimmed by 4 bases and 7 bases, with 14 bases remaining between them. The CDR3 runs to 13 residues. The CDR3 DNA reads TGCAGCGTTGCTGCGGGGGGCGGACAGCCCCAGCATTTT. Encoded protein: CSVAAGGGQPQHF.

This clone has a handful of counts. The chain links TRBV2 to TRBJ1-2; 7 bases map to TRBD1. Trimming removed 7 bases from V and 8 bases from J; junction bases left unmatched: 10. The CDR3 consists of 13 residues. In germline, CDR1 is SNHLY, CDR2 FYNNEI. DNA for the CDR3: TGTGCCAGCATTCCTTTAGAAGGGGGCGGCTACACCTTC. Residues: CASIPLEGGGYTF.

The chain recombines TRBV11-2 with TRBJ2-5, with 8 positions matching TRBD1. The V gene's germline CDR1 is SGHAT and CDR2 FQNNGV. This CDR3 has 18 amino acids. The V segment lost 1 base and the J segment 2 bases; nucleotides outside the gene matches: 12. CDR3 loop: CASSLGGSRTGRQETQYF. The CDR3 coding sequence is TGTGCCAGCAGCTTAGGAGGCAGTCGGACAGGGAGGCAAGAGACCCAGTACTTC.

The chain employs TRBV28 and TRBJ2-7, with a weak D call TRBD2 (5 bases). With 6 bases removed from V and 4 bases from J, the gap between germline ends came to 10 bases. This CDR3 has 12 amino acids. Germline-derived CDR1 and CDR2 are MDHEN and SYDVKM. The CDR3 loop is CASRGGEYEQYF. The CDR3 coding sequence is TGTGCCAGCAGGGGTGGGGAGTACGAGCAGTACTTC.

The genes are TRBV6-1 and TRBJ1-2; D unclear. CDR1 is MNHNS, CDR2 SASEGT, per germline. The CDR3 contains 15 residues. V gave up 3 bases and J gave up 4 bases, with 15 bases separating them. The CDR3 reads CASSDEAYPFYGYTF. CDR3 DNA sequence: TGTGCCAGCAGTGATGAGGCCTACCCCTTCTATGGCTACACCTTC.

The rearrangement uses TRBV28 and TRBJ2-3; the D gene could be TRBD1 or TRBD2 (5 bases each). Germline values: CDR1 MDHEN, CDR2 SYDVKM. V lost 2 bases and J 2 bases, leaving 8 bases between the germline ends. The CDR3 spans 14 residues. For the CDR3, the DNA is TGTGCCAGCAGTTTAGGGACGAACACAGATACGCAGTATTTT. This translates into CASSLGTNTDTQYF.

This clone was found a few times. V and J are TRBV5-1 and TRBJ2-1; 8 bases map to TRBD2. Germline values: CDR1 SGHRS, CDR2 YFSETQ. The V and J ends lost 0 bases and 7 bases, in that order; junction bases with no gene match: 9. The CDR3 has 16 residues. The DNA for the CDR3 is TGCGCCAGCAGCTTGGGCTGGACTAGCATCACGAATGAGCAGTTCTTC. Translated: CASSLGWTSITNEQFF.

V and J are TRBV18 and TRBJ2-7; D might be TRBD2 (6 bases). The V and J ends lost 10 bases and 3 bases respectively, with 10 bases between them. The germline V gene encodes CDR1 KGHSH and CDR2 LQKENI. The CDR3 sequence is 11 residues long. The DNA for the CDR3 is TGTGCCACCACGGACTACTACGAGCAGTACTTC. This translates into CATTDYYEQYF.

This chain joins TRBV7-9 and TRBJ1-5; D gene ambiguous. Germline V gives CDR1 SEHNR, CDR2 FQNEAQ (reference sequence). This CDR3 region has 15 residues. The V end was cut by 3 bases, the J end by 0 bases, with 9 bases between. The CDR3 region is CASSLGDYSNQPQHF. CDR3 DNA: TGTGCCAGCAGCTTGGGCGATTATAGCAATCAGCCCCAGCATTTT. The whole variable domain, remainder taken from reference TRBV7-9 and TRBJ1-5, is DTGVSQNPRHKITKRGQNVTFRCDPISEHNRLYWYRQTLGQGPEFLTYFQNEAQLEKSRLLSDRFSAERPKGSFSTLEIQRTEQGDSAMYLCASSLGDYSNQPQHFGDGTRLSIL.

The rearrangement links TRBV4-1 to TRBJ2-2; 14 nucleotides match TRBD2. Trimming took 3 bases from V and 5 from J; bases not matched to a gene: 8. CDR1 and CDR2 from the germline V gene are MGHRA and YSYEKL. The CDR3 length is 18 residues. CDR3 DNA: TGCGCCAGCAGCCAGGCGGGACTAGCGGGAGTAGGGACCGGGGAGCTGTTTTTT. Translated: CASSQAGLAGVGTGELFF.

The rearrangement links TRBV9 to TRBJ1-5; D is unresolved. The CDR3 spans 15 residues. Trimming removed 0 bases at V and 5 bases at J, with 12 bases between. Germline loops: CDR1 SGDLS, CDR2 YYNGEE. The CDR3 loop is CASSVALVRYQPQHF. CDR3 bases: TGTGCCAGCAGCGTAGCTTTAGTGAGGTATCAGCCCCAGCATTTT.

CDR3 amino acids: CASRAGLYNEQFF. DNA of the CDR3: TGTGCCAGTAGGGCGGGGCTCTACAATGAGCAGTTCTTC. The chain recombines TRBV19 with TRBJ2-1; weak D call: TRBD2 (6 bases). Germline V gene lookup returns CDR1 LNHDA and CDR2 SQIVND (reference sequence). The CDR3 is made up of 13 amino acids. Between the trimmed V and J ends, which lost 6 bases and 3 bases, there was a span of 9 bases.

The V call is TRBV2, the J call TRBJ2-3, with 10 bases that match TRBD2. This CDR3 region has 15 residues. V shed 7 bases, J shed 2 bases, and the junction held 6 bases outside the gene matches. Per the germline V gene, CDR1 is SNHLY and CDR2 is FYNNEI. CDR3 residues: CASNPLAGITDTQYF. DNA for the CDR3: TGTGCCAGCAACCCACTAGCGGGGATCACAGATACGCAGTATTTT.

V is TRBV10-3 and J is TRBJ1-4; maybe TRBD1 (6 bases). The CDR3 runs to 15 residues. V was pared by 3 bases and J by 8 bases, with 16 bases between. The germline gives CDR1 ENHRY, CDR2 SYGVKD. The CDR3 is CAISDPGQLGEKLFF. CDR3 bases: TGTGCCATCAGTGATCCGGGACAACTAGGGGAAAAACTGTTTTTT.

The chain employs TRBV10-3 and TRBJ1-3, with D hard to call. This CDR3 contains 14 residues. Per the germline V gene, CDR1 is ENHRY and CDR2 is SYGVKD. The V end was cut by 4 bases, the J end by 3 bases, with 10 bases between. In nucleotides, the CDR3 is TGTGCCATCAGTGGGTTGAGCGGTGGAAACACCATATATTTT. As protein: CAISGLSGGNTIYF.

This chain uses TRBV5-1 with TRBJ2-3; D not resolved. CDR3 length: 16 amino acids. V dropped 7 bases and J dropped 1 base, with 19 bases sitting between them. CDR1 is SGHRS, CDR2 YFSETQ, per germline. The CDR3: CASRSTPGPRTDTQYF. CDR3 DNA: TGCGCCAGCCGATCTACCCCGGGCCCCCGCACAGATACGCAGTATTTT. The full variable domain, in which reference TRBV5-1 and TRBJ2-3 provide the parts outside the CDR3, is KAGVTQTPRYLIKTRGQQVTLSCSPISGHRSVSWYQQTPGQGLQFLFEYFSETQRNKGNFPGRFSGRQFSNSRSEMNVSTLELGDSALYLCASRSTPGPRTDTQYFGPGTRLTVL.

This chain joins TRBV10-3 and TRBJ2-7; a possible D gene is TRBD1 (5 bases). V was pared by 7 bases and J by 2 bases, with 15 bases between. The CDR3 covers 14 residues. The V gene's germline CDR1 is ENHRY and CDR2 SYGVKD. CDR3 sequence reads: CAIKEGVNAYEQYF. CDR3 DNA sequence: TGTGCCATCAAGGAAGGGGTCAACGCCTACGAGCAGTACTTC.